The source of this T cell receptor (beta chain) is a study of blood T cell repertoires in COVID-19. Study summary: Samples taken during acute and convalescent COVID-19 were collected in the United States, Italy and Spain.

Clones were sequenced by immunoSEQ multiplex PCR, and TCRdb holds only the in-frame ones, with some missing. This repertoire shows 180,000 or so clones, about 85% found once; its top ten account for about 5%. This clone showed up just a few times. V was cut by 0 bases and J by 5 bases, with 14 bases left in between. This CDR3 spans 15 amino acids. Germline values: CDR1 SGHNT, CDR2 YYREEE (reference sequence). This chain uses TRBV5-4 with TRBJ1-1; D is unclear. The material sequenced was peripheral blood. The clonotype originates from a woman aged 80 or older with acute or convalescent COVID-19. This CDR3 reads CASSLAGVVGTEAFF. The CDR3 coding sequence is TGTGCCAGCAGCTTGGCCGGGGTAGTAGGGACTGAAGCTTTCTTT.